These 23 T cell receptor beta chains were all obtained from the same sample, sequenced in a study of T cells in Graves' hyperthyroidism and ophthalmopathy. RNA transcripts gave rise to amplified TCR beta CDR3 regions. RT-PCR in the first round (using the HTBI primer set) targeted the TCR CDR3. TCRdb ran MiXCR on the multiplex PCR reads and lists one entry per CDR3 protein. The data show 500,000 to 750,000 distinct CDR3 sequences, with about a sixth seen just once and less than 9.5% held by the top ten. The specimen was blood. These receptors all come from a woman in her twenties or thirties with Graves' hyperthyroidism.

In this sample, this clonotype turned up a few times. The V and J genes are TRBV15 and TRBJ1-5; 8 bases are shared with TRBD1. The CDR3 runs 16 residues. Unmatched junction bases numbered 7, after V lost 0 bases and J lost 6 bases. CDR1 is LNHNV and CDR2 is YYDKDF in the germline V gene (reference sequence). CDR3 coding DNA: TGTGCCACCAGCAGAGACCCGACAGGGGAAACTCAGCCCCAGCATTTT. It translates to CATSRDPTGETQPQHF.

This clonotype appeared a few times. The CDR3 loop reads CASSVEGTRNYGYTF. CDR3 coding DNA: TGTGCCAGCAGCGTAGAGGGCACCCGGAACTATGGCTACACCTTC. J is TRBJ1-2 and V is TRBV9; D not resolved. Germline values: CDR1 SGDLS, CDR2 YYNGEE. This CDR3 region has 15 residues. V shed 0 bases and J shed 2 bases, with 11 bases lying between them.

In its sample, this clonotype was seen many times. The V gene is TRBV6-1, the J gene TRBJ1-2; no definite D call. Germline CDR1 is MNHNS and CDR2 is SASEGT. The CDR3 sequence is 14 residues long. V was pared by 5 bases and J by 2 bases, with 12 bases between. The CDR3 sequence: CASSKDSSNYGYTF. The CDR3 DNA sequence: TGTGCCAGCAGTAAGGACTCTTCCAACTATGGCTACACCTTC.

This clonotype was seen at least ten times. The chain couples TRBV28 to TRBJ2-2; D tentatively reads TRBD1 or TRBD2 (5 bases each). V gave up 7 bases and J gave up 2 bases, with 14 bases separating them. The CDR3 runs 15 residues. The germline gives CDR1 MDHEN, CDR2 SYDVKM. The CDR3 loop is CASTTGAKNTGELFF. DNA of the CDR3: TGTGCCAGCACCACCGGGGCGAAAAACACCGGGGAGCTGTTTTTT.

This clonotype occurred many times. V gene TRBV20-1 combines with J gene TRBJ2-7; 10 bases are a match to TRBD1. This CDR3 has 14 amino acids. V lost 4 bases and J lost 4; bases outside the gene matches: 7. Per the germline V gene, CDR1 is DFQATT and CDR2 is SNEGSKA (reference sequence). The CDR3 DNA is TGCAGTGCTACCCGGACAGGGGGGTTTTACGAGCAGTACTTC. This gives the protein CSATRTGGFYEQYF.

This clonotype was found many times. Here the CDR3 reads CASSLGLGGTASYNEQFF. DNA for the CDR3: TGTGCCAGCAGCTTAGGCCTAGGAGGGACAGCATCCTACAATGAGCAGTTCTTC. The V call is TRBV13, the J call TRBJ2-1; a weak D match, TRBD1 (7 bases). Germline V CDR1 and CDR2: PRHDT, FYEKMQ (reference sequence). The ends were cut back, 0 bases at V and 1 base at J, with 16 bases in the middle. This CDR3 region has 18 residues.

Ten or more counts support this clonotype. This sequence joins TRBV7-2 and TRBJ2-7; 9 nucleotides match TRBD2. Germline CDR1 SGHTA, CDR2 FQGNSA. CDR3 length: 14 amino acids. J was trimmed by 2 bases and V by 8 bases; bases with no gene match: 7. In nucleotides, the CDR3 is TGTGCCAGCCTACCGACTAGCGGCCCCTACGAGCAGTACTTC. Its translation: CASLPTSGPYEQYF.

This clonotype has at least ten counts. The chain combines TRBV2 with TRBJ2-1; no clear D gene. The germline V and J ends were trimmed by 8 bases and 7 bases, with 15 bases remaining between them. This CDR3 spans 13 amino acids. Germline V lookup: CDR1 SNHLY, CDR2 FYNNEI. The DNA of the CDR3 is TGTGCCAGCTTTCATCCCTTGGGTAATGAGCAGTTCTTC. Translated: CASFHPLGNEQFF.

The table lists this clonotype with many counts. V usage is TRBV28 and J usage is TRBJ2-1; 10 nucleotides line up with TRBD2. This CDR3 contains 15 residues. V lost 3 bases to trimming and J lost 9 bases; unmatched junction nucleotides: 8. The germline gives CDR1 MDHEN, CDR2 SYDVKM. This chain's CDR3 is CASSLVLAGVVEQFF. In DNA, the CDR3 is TGTGCCAGCAGTTTGGTCCTAGCGGGAGTGGTTGAGCAGTTCTTC.

The table lists this clonotype with many counts. The chain employs TRBV27 and TRBJ1-6; perhaps TRBD1 as D (6 bases). Germline V gene sequence: CDR1 MNHEY, CDR2 SMNVEV (reference sequence). This CDR3 comprises 14 residues. With 2 bases removed from V and 5 bases from J, the gap between germline ends came to 7 bases. The CDR3 DNA follows: TGTGCCAGCAGTTTACAGGGGAATAATTCACCCCTCCACTTT. Its protein product is CASSLQGNNSPLHF.

Turning to this clonotype: A single base separates this from a much larger clone, so it may be a read error. The chain employs TRBV5-1 and TRBJ2-7; 11 bases map to TRBD2. The germline V gene has CDR1 SGHRS and CDR2 YFSETQ. The CDR3 is made up of 16 amino acids. V shed 0 bases, J shed 3 bases, and the junction held 5 bases outside the gene matches. The CDR3 loop reads CASSLALTSGIYEQYF. The CDR3 coding sequence is TGCGCCAGCAGCTTGGCCTTGACTAGCGGGATCTACGAGCAGTACTTC. The full variable domain, with the rest looked up from reference TRBV5-1 and TRBJ2-7, is KAGVTQTPRYLIKTRGQQVTLSCSPISGHRSVSWYQQTPGQGLQFLFEYFSETQRNKGNFPGRFSGRQFSNSRSEMNVSTLELGDSALYLCASSLALTSGIYEQYFGPGTRLTVT.

This clonotype was recorded at least ten times. The rearrangement uses TRBV7-2 and TRBJ1-4; 7 nucleotides align to TRBD1. CDR3 length: 15 residues. Germline V lookup: CDR1 SGHTA, CDR2 FQGNSA. V shed 5 bases, J shed 8 bases, and the junction held 11 bases outside the gene matches. The CDR3 is CASSARQGKGEKLFF. The DNA for the CDR3 is TGTGCCAGCAGCGCGCGACAGGGAAAGGGAGAAAAACTGTTTTTT.

The table lists this clonotype with many counts. The genes are TRBV7-9 and TRBJ2-1; tentatively, D is TRBD1 or TRBD2 (6 bases each). Trimming left V 5 bases short and J 2 bases short, with 13 bases between. The CDR3 spans 15 residues. From germline, CDR1 is SEHNR and CDR2 FQNEAQ (reference sequence). DNA of the CDR3: TGTGCCAGCAGCCCCCACGGGGGCGCCTACAATGAGCAGTTCTTC. As protein: CASSPHGGAYNEQFF.

This clonotype was seen a few times. Here the CDR3 reads CAISEQTGGATEAFF. The CDR3 nucleotides read TGTGCCATCAGTGAACAAACAGGGGGAGCGACTGAAGCTTTCTTT. V usage is TRBV10-3 and J usage is TRBJ1-1, with 8 bases that match TRBD1. CDR3 size: 15 residues. CDR1 and CDR2 (germline): ENHRY, SYGVKD. With V trimmed by 3 bases and J by 5 bases, 8 bases remained unmatched.

This clonotype has more than one count but fewer than ten. The chain couples TRBV9 to TRBJ2-7; 7 bases map to TRBD2. Germline values: CDR1 SGDLS, CDR2 YYNGEE. V lost 3 bases and J lost 4; bases outside the gene matches: 4. The CDR3 extends over 13 amino acids. CDR3 nucleotide sequence: TGTGCCAGCAGCGCGGCGGGAGATTACGAGCAGTACTTC. It encodes CASSAAGDYEQYF.

This clonotype occurred many times. The chain couples TRBV9 to TRBJ2-1, with 8 bases lining up with TRBD2. This CDR3 contains 17 residues. Germline V gene lookup returns CDR1 SGDLS and CDR2 YYNGEE. V dropped 3 bases and J dropped 8; count of bases not matched to a gene: 16. CDR3 sequence reads: CASSAPFGGERGDEQFF. The CDR3 nucleotides are TGTGCCAGCAGCGCTCCGTTCGGGGGGGAGAGGGGCGATGAGCAGTTCTTC.

The table lists this clonotype with many counts. This rearrangement joins TRBV5-1 to TRBJ2-2; 13 bases line up with TRBD2. The CDR3 consists of 16 residues. The trim removed 4 bases at V and 6 bases at J, leaving 6 bases unmatched. Germline V lookup: CDR1 SGHRS, CDR2 YFSETQ. The CDR3 DNA reads as TGCGCCAGCAGCCTCGGACTAGCGGGAGTTTCCGGGGAGCTGTTTTTT. Protein: CASSLGLAGVSGELFF.

The chain links TRBV5-1 to TRBJ2-1; 8 bases are shared with TRBD2. In germline, CDR1 is SGHRS, CDR2 YFSETQ. V lost 2 bases and J lost 5; bases outside the gene matches: 6. There are 15 residues in the CDR3. The CDR3 loop is CASSFGLALDNEQFF. The CDR3 DNA is TGCGCCAGCAGCTTCGGACTAGCATTGGACAATGAGCAGTTCTTC.

This clonotype was picked up many times. Written as DNA, the CDR3 is TGCAGTGCTTCTTCACGACTAGCGGATTACCAAGAGACCCAGTACTTC. Translating it yields CSASSRLADYQETQYF. This chain links TRBV20-1 with TRBJ2-5; TRBD2 agrees at 9 bases. Germline V gives CDR1 DFQATT, CDR2 SNEGSKA (reference sequence). V trimming: 5 bases; J trimming: 0 bases; junction bases outside the gene matches: 10. The CDR3 sequence is 16 residues long.

This clonotype was seen repeatedly, ten times or more. The chain couples TRBV11-2 to TRBJ2-3; D is perhaps TRBD2 (7 bases). CDR3 length: 14 residues. Per the germline V gene, CDR1 is SGHAT and CDR2 is FQNNGV. Trimming stripped 5 bases from V and 6 bases from J, with 15 bases between. The CDR3 region has the DNA TGTGCCAGCAGCGAAGAGGGGGGGGCGGATACGCAGTATTTT. Protein sequence: CASSEEGGADTQYF.

In this sample, this clonotype turned up many times. CDR3: CASSLSGLLSYEQYF. The CDR3 nucleotides read TGTGCCAGCAGCTTGTCGGGACTCCTCTCCTACGAGCAGTACTTC. The chain carries TRBV7-2 and TRBJ2-7; TRBD2 might be the D (6 bases). The germline CDR1 and CDR2 sequences are SGHTA and FQGNSA. V was cut by 3 bases and J by 0 bases, with 12 bases left in between. This CDR3 has 15 amino acids.

There are many counts of this clonotype. The chain couples TRBV27 to TRBJ2-5; weak D call: TRBD1 (6 bases). This CDR3 spans 16 amino acids. V dropped 5 bases and J dropped 2 bases, with 18 bases sitting between them. The germline V gene encodes CDR1 MNHEY and CDR2 SMNVEV (reference sequence). CDR3 amino acids: CASSPHRVSLQETQYF. The CDR3 nucleotides are TGTGCCAGCAGTCCGCACAGGGTTTCCCTGCAAGAGACCCAGTACTTC.

In this sample, this clonotype turned up many times. The V call is TRBV28, the J call TRBJ2-1; TRBD2 agrees at 10 bases. The length of the CDR3 is 16 residues. Trimming at V came to 2 bases and at J to 7 bases, leaving 8 bases not matched to a gene. The germline CDR1 and CDR2 sequences are MDHEN and SYDVKM. For the CDR3, the DNA is TGTGCCAGCAGTTTAGAGGGACTAGCGATGGGGAATGAGCAGTTCTTC. Translated: CASSLEGLAMGNEQFF.